Sequencing of this TCR beta chain was carried out in a study of T cell changes during pregnancy in multiple sclerosis. The V segment lost 5 bases and the J segment 6 bases; nucleotides outside the gene matches: 11. The CDR3 is 16 amino acids. Germline V gene data show CDR1 as SGHVS and CDR2 as FNYEAQ. Measured with immunoSEQ multiplex PCR; TCRdb has only the in-frame clones, and not every one. The sample has about 70,000 clones, about 92% seen once; the top ten hold over 2%. The genes are TRBV7-6 and TRBJ2-3, with 10 positions matching TRBD1. Sequencing was performed on peripheral blood, taken in the second trimester of pregnancy. The sequence was obtained from a female donor in good health, enrolled as a control in a pregnancy study. The chain's CDR3 is CASSEKTGGASDTQYF. The CDR3 nucleotides read TGTGCCAGCAGCGAAAAGACAGGGGGCGCGTCTGATACGCAGTATTTT.